The 19 T cell receptor beta chains given below trace back to one sample, sequenced in a study of T-cell memory formation after mild COVID-19. MiXCR was run by TCRdb on the 5' RACE reads, yielding one entry per CDR3 protein. The repertoire has approximately 100,000 distinct CDR3 sequences, over 15% of them found once; the top ten carry 28%. The sample comprised PBMCs or a T cell subset sorted from them (not recorded which). The receptors originated from an adult woman who had mild COVID-19 (a few samples of this study predate the infection). Cell type and time point are not known.

The rearrangement links TRBV15 to TRBJ1-1, with D possibly TRBD1 on 6 matching bases. This CDR3 has 13 residues. The germline CDR1 and CDR2 sequences are LNHNV and YYDKDF (reference sequence). With 8 bases removed from V and 0 bases from J, the gap between germline ends came to 10 bases. The CDR3 region is CATADRMNTEAFF. The CDR3 nucleotides are TGTGCCACCGCTGACAGGATGAACACTGAAGCTTTCTTT.

In its sample, this clonotype was seen a few times. The J gene is TRBJ1-1, the V gene TRBV5-5; 9 bases align to TRBD1. The CDR3 is 16 amino acids. V trimming: 4 bases; J trimming: 3 bases; junction bases outside the gene matches: 10. Germline V lookup: CDR1 SGHKS, CDR2 YYEKEE (reference sequence). CDR3 bases: TGTGCCAGCAGCGGCGGGACAGGGTACTTCGACACTGAAGCTTTCTTT. The encoded protein is CASSGGTGYFDTEAFF.

There are a few counts of this clonotype. V is TRBV24-1 and J is TRBJ2-1; D remains ambiguous. The CDR3 runs 15 residues. The ends were cut back, 6 bases at V and 0 bases at J, with 11 bases in the middle. Germline CDR1 is KGHDR and CDR2 is SFDVKD. CDR3 in DNA: TGTGCCACCAGTCTCGACTCGAGCTCCTACAATGAGCAGTTCTTC. Translated: CATSLDSSSYNEQFF.

The chain couples TRBV7-9 to TRBJ2-7; D call uncertain. Trimming pared 5 bases from V and 0 bases from J, leaving 8 bases between. The CDR3 runs to 13 residues. CDR1 and CDR2 from the germline V gene are SEHNR and FQNEAQ (reference sequence). The DNA for the CDR3 is TGTGCCAGCAGCCCGCCACGCTCCTACGAGCAGTACTTC. It yields the protein CASSPPRSYEQYF.

V is TRBV12-3 or TRBV12-4 and J is TRBJ2-3; D assignment may be TRBD1 or TRBD2 (5 bases each). CDR3 size: 12 residues. Trimming took off 8 bases at V and 2 bases at J, with 8 bases between the two ends. In DNA form, the CDR3 reads TGTGCCAGCGGGGGATTCACAGATACGCAGTATTTT. This codes for CASGGFTDTQYF.

This clonotype occurred a few times. This chain connects TRBV6-5 to TRBJ1-2; unclear D gene. CDR1 is MNHEY, CDR2 SVGAGI, per germline. The CDR3 totals 12 residues. V lost 0 bases to trimming and J lost 5 bases, with 4 bases between them. CDR3 DNA sequence: TGTGCCAGCAGTTACTCAGGTTATGGCTACACCTTC. Amino acid sequence: CASSYSGYGYTF.

This rearrangement joins TRBV7-9 to TRBJ2-5, with 7 bases aligning to TRBD1. The CDR3 covers 15 residues. CDR1 and CDR2 from the germline V gene are SEHNR and FQNEAQ (reference sequence). Unmatched junction bases numbered 8, after V lost 2 bases and J lost 5 bases. CDR3 amino acids: CASSLPGGIRETQYF. The CDR3 DNA reads TGTGCCAGCAGCTTACCAGGGGGTATACGGGAGACCCAGTACTTC.

The table lists this clonotype with many counts. V gene TRBV7-9 combines with J gene TRBJ2-2; 9 bases fit TRBD2. This CDR3 contains 18 residues. The trim removed 2 bases at V and 2 bases at J, leaving 9 bases unmatched. From germline, CDR1 is SEHNR and CDR2 FQNEAQ (reference sequence). The CDR3 bases are TGTGCCAGCAGCTTAATCGGTCTAGCGGGAATCAACACCGGGGAGCTGTTTTTT. It translates to CASSLIGLAGINTGELFF.

This clonotype was counted many times. The gene calls are TRBV12-3 or TRBV12-4 and TRBJ2-2; the D call may be TRBD1 or TRBD2 (6 bases each). This CDR3 contains 12 residues. Deletions cut 4 bases from V and 10 bases from J, with 10 bases between. For the CDR3, the DNA is TGTGCCAGCAGTTCGGGGGCCTCGGAGCTGTTTTTT. As protein: CASSSGASELFF.

This clonotype was counted at least ten times. The V gene is TRBV5-1, the J gene TRBJ1-1, with 8 nucleotides matching TRBD1. This CDR3 has 15 amino acids. Germline V lookup: CDR1 SGHRS, CDR2 YFSETQ. V trimming: 0 bases; J trimming: 5 bases; junction bases outside the gene matches: 6. CDR3 sequence reads: CASSLAGTGGTEAFF. CDR3 bases: TGCGCCAGCAGCTTGGCCGGGACAGGCGGAACTGAAGCTTTCTTT.

The chain employs TRBV14 and TRBJ2-1, with 7 positions matching TRBD1. The germline gives CDR1 SGHDN, CDR2 FVKESK. With 1 base clipped from V and 0 bases from J, the junction kept 9 bases outside the gene matches. The CDR3 covers 18 residues. The CDR3 nucleotides are TGTGCCAGCAGCCAAGTTTTTTTTGGGACAGCCTCCTACAATGAGCAGTTCTTC. This translates into CASSQVFFGTASYNEQFF.

This clonotype was detected a few times. The J gene is TRBJ1-1, the V gene TRBV4-1; D call uncertain. Looked up from germline, CDR1 is MGHRA and CDR2 is YSYEKL. Trimming removed 6 bases at V and 0 bases at J, with 5 bases between. CDR3 size: 12 residues. The CDR3: CASSQMNTEAFF. Here the CDR3 DNA reads TGCGCCAGCAGTCAGATGAACACTGAAGCTTTCTTT.

V is TRBV5-1 and J is TRBJ1-2; D is undetermined. The germline CDR1 and CDR2 sequences are SGHRS and YFSETQ. The CDR3 covers 14 residues. Trimming left V 5 bases short and J 8 bases short, with 19 bases between. CDR3 sequence (DNA): TGCGCCAGCAGTTCCCCCCGGCAATCGACGGGCTACACCTTC. As protein: CASSSPRQSTGYTF.

This chain joins TRBV4-1 and TRBJ1-2; D is unclear. The ends were cut back, 1 base at V and 8 bases at J, with 11 bases in the middle. In germline, CDR1 is MGHRA, CDR2 YSYEKL. This CDR3 has 13 amino acids. CDR3 amino acids: CASSQGPLGGYTF. The CDR3 DNA reads TGCGCCAGCAGCCAAGGACCCCTGGGAGGCTACACCTTC.

The table lists this clonotype with a few counts. CDR3 residues: CSVARQNTGELFF. CDR3 bases: TGCAGCGTAGCTAGACAGAATACCGGGGAGCTGTTTTTT. The rearrangement links TRBV29-1 to TRBJ2-2; maybe TRBD1 (5 bases). The V gene's germline CDR1 is SQVTM and CDR2 ANQGSEA. This CDR3 has 13 amino acids. V was trimmed by 6 bases and J by 5 bases, leaving 13 bases between them.

This clonotype was seen only a few times. This chain connects TRBV14 to TRBJ2-5, with TRBD2 identical over 11 bases. Germline CDR1 is SGHDN and CDR2 is FVKESK. V lost 3 bases and J lost 4; bases outside the gene matches: 4. The CDR3 has 15 amino acids. The chain's CDR3 is CASSHAGTSGETQYF. The CDR3 DNA sequence: TGTGCCAGCAGCCATGCCGGGACTAGCGGAGAGACCCAGTACTTC. Full variable domain (remainder filled in from reference TRBV14 and TRBJ2-5): EAGVTQFPSHSVIEKGQTVTLRCDPISGHDNLYWYRRVMGKEIKFLLHFVKESKQDESGMPNNRFLAERTGGTYSTLKVQPAELEDSGVYFCASSHAGTSGETQYFGPGTRLLVL.

Only a few counts were recorded for this clonotype. V gene TRBV7-8 combines with J gene TRBJ2-2; D ambiguous. Germline V gives CDR1 SGHVS, CDR2 FQNEAQ. The V and J ends lost 1 base and 7 bases respectively, with 22 bases between them. The CDR3 spans 18 residues. The CDR3 coding sequence is TGTGCCAGCAGCTTAGTTCACGTTAGCTACGGGCCCGGCGGGGAGCTGTTTTTT. Its protein product is CASSLVHVSYGPGGELFF.

CDR3 region: CASGGLAGGNGELFF. The DNA for the CDR3 is TGTGCCAGCGGGGGACTAGCGGGAGGAAACGGGGAGCTGTTTTTT. The chain is built from TRBV25-1 and TRBJ2-2; TRBD2 matches at 15 bases. Per the germline V gene, CDR1 is MGHDK and CDR2 is SYGVNS. There are 15 residues in the CDR3. Germline trimming cut 8 bases from V and 7 bases from J; bases unmatched to any gene: 5. The variable domain in full, completed from reference TRBV25-1 and TRBJ2-2, reads EADIYQTPRYLVIGTGKKITLECSQTMGHDKMYWYQQDPGMELHLIHYSYGVNSTEKGDLSSESTVSRIRTEHFPLTLESARPSHTSQYLCASGGLAGGNGELFFGEGSRLTVL.

The chain uses TRBV29-1 and TRBJ1-1; D perhaps matches TRBD1 (6 bases). CDR3 length equals 12 residues. From germline, CDR1 is SQVTM and CDR2 ANQGSEA. The V end was cut by 0 bases, the J end by 6 bases, with 8 bases between. CDR3 bases: TGCAGCGTTGAAGATGGGGGCCCTGAAGCTTTCTTT. Translating gives CSVEDGGPEAFF.